One and the same sample provided the 25 T cell receptor beta chains below, sequenced in a study of identical twins' blood T cells. From the 5' RACE reads, TCRdb called clonotypes with MiXCR, one entry per CDR3 protein. Altogether about 370,000 distinct CDR3 sequences are present, about 28% being singletons, with the ten largest covering 5.5% to 7%. Sequenced sample: PBMCs. The source is a woman between 18 and 49 years old in good health.

This clonotype was observed a handful of times. V gene TRBV11-3 combines with J gene TRBJ2-3, with 12 bases aligning to TRBD2. CDR1 is SGHNT and CDR2 is YENEEA in the germline V gene. Trimming at V came to 5 bases and at J to 0 bases, leaving 6 bases not matched to a gene. CDR3 size: 17 residues. This CDR3 reads CASSLRLAGASTDTQYF. CDR3 DNA sequence: TGTGCCAGCAGCCTCAGACTAGCGGGGGCTAGCACAGATACGCAGTATTTT.

This clonotype was counted a few times. The chain uses TRBV12-3 or TRBV12-4 and TRBJ1-4, with D unclear. The CDR3 has 13 amino acids. V lost 7 bases and J 5 bases, leaving 11 bases between the germline ends. CDR3 in amino acids: CASTDFSNEKLFF. In nucleotides, the CDR3 is TGTGCCAGCACCGACTTCTCGAATGAAAAACTGTTTTTT.

The chain combines TRBV29-1 with TRBJ2-7; D might be TRBD1 or TRBD2, each matching 5 bases. Looked up from germline, CDR1 is SQVTM and CDR2 is ANQGSEA. Trimming stripped 3 bases from V and 5 bases from J, with 14 bases between. The CDR3 has 13 residues. The CDR3 protein is CSVEGVSRNEQYF. In DNA, the CDR3 is TGCAGCGTTGAGGGGGTTTCGAGGAACGAGCAGTACTTC.

This clonotype has ten or more counts. The chain links TRBV30 to TRBJ2-7; no clear D. Trimming removed 4 bases at V and 12 bases at J, with 22 bases between. The germline V gene has CDR1 GTSNPN and CDR2 SVGIG (reference sequence). The CDR3 runs 13 residues. The CDR3 is CAWTTEHTRWPYF. In DNA, the CDR3 is TGTGCCTGGACCACCGAGCATACAAGGTGGCCGTACTTC.

This rearrangement joins TRBV18 to TRBJ1-1; 8 bases line up with TRBD1. Trimming at V came to 0 bases and at J to 3 bases, leaving 6 bases not matched to a gene. This CDR3 contains 16 residues. Looked up from germline, CDR1 is KGHSH and CDR2 is LQKENI. CDR3: CASSPPARGQDTEAFF. The CDR3 DNA follows: TGTGCCAGCTCACCACCGGCCAGGGGGCAGGACACTGAAGCTTTCTTT.

The table lists this clonotype with a few counts. J is TRBJ1-6 and V is TRBV14, with D maybe TRBD1 (5 bases). V was trimmed by 2 bases and J by 7 bases, leaving 15 bases between them. This CDR3 is built from 16 residues. Germline V CDR1 and CDR2: SGHDN, FVKESK. The CDR3 loop reads CASSQLKDTLNSPLHF. Here the CDR3 DNA reads TGTGCCAGCAGCCAACTAAAGGACACGCTAAATTCACCCCTCCACTTT.

This clonotype showed up many times. The rearrangement joins TRBV20-1 to TRBJ2-7; no clear D. V lost 3 bases and J lost 4, with 10 bases in between. Germline V lookup: CDR1 DFQATT, CDR2 SNEGSKA (reference sequence). The CDR3 runs 12 residues. CDR3 region: CSASGRNYEQYF. The CDR3 DNA reads TGCAGTGCTAGTGGCAGGAATTACGAGCAGTACTTC.

The rearrangement uses TRBV6-1 and TRBJ1-1; 8 bases match TRBD1. CDR1 and CDR2 from the germline V gene are MNHNS and SASEGT. The CDR3 contains 14 residues. Trimming took 3 bases from V and 4 from J; bases not matched to a gene: 4. The CDR3: CASSDRGQGTEAFF. The DNA for the CDR3 is TGTGCCAGCAGTGACAGGGGGCAGGGCACTGAAGCTTTCTTT.

In its sample, this clonotype was seen a few times. The chain couples TRBV12-3 or TRBV12-4 to TRBJ1-1; D is undetermined. The V end lost 11 bases, the J end lost 2 bases, and 21 bases lay between the germline ends. This CDR3 comprises 15 residues. CDR3 in amino acids: CASKHMRSPNTEAFF. In DNA, the CDR3 is TGTGCCTCCAAGCATATGCGGAGCCCTAACACTGAAGCTTTCTTT.

This clonotype was counted only a few times. V gene TRBV19 combines with J gene TRBJ2-7, with D possibly being TRBD1 (6 bases). Germline V gene lookup returns CDR1 LNHDA and CDR2 SQIVND (reference sequence). Trimming took 3 bases from V and 2 from J, leaving 11 bases between them. The CDR3 runs 14 residues. This CDR3 is CASSIQGWTYEQYF. In nucleotides, the CDR3 is TGTGCCAGTAGTATCCAGGGGTGGACCTACGAGCAGTACTTC.

This clonotype was observed a few times. The rearrangement uses TRBV20-1 and TRBJ1-6, with D uncertain. The CDR3 has 13 amino acids. Germline-derived CDR1 and CDR2 are DFQATT and SNEGSKA (reference sequence). The V and J ends lost 4 bases and 6 bases respectively, with 10 bases between them. In DNA, the CDR3 is TGCAGTGCTAAGGCAGGATTTAATTCACCCCTCCACTTT. This translates into CSAKAGFNSPLHF.

CDR3 region: CASSNRGNSPLHF. In DNA, the CDR3 is TGTGCCAGCAGTAACAGGGGAAACTCACCCCTCCACTTT. The rearrangement joins TRBV27 to TRBJ1-6; 7 bases are shared with TRBD1. Trimming at V came to 5 bases and at J to 10 bases, leaving 5 bases not matched to a gene. The germline gives CDR1 MNHEY, CDR2 SMNVEV (reference sequence). CDR3 length: 13 residues.

The table lists this clonotype with a few counts. The chain carries TRBV6-2 or TRBV6-3 and TRBJ2-1; TRBD2 aligns across 10 bases. Germline V gives CDR1 MNHEY, CDR2 SVGEGT. There are 19 residues in the CDR3. V dropped 8 bases and J dropped 0; count of bases not matched to a gene: 16. Written as DNA, the CDR3 is TGTGCCAGCTTCGCCGGGACTAGCGACAGAACCAACTCCTACAATGAGCAGTTCTTC. This gives the protein CASFAGTSDRTNSYNEQFF.

This chain uses TRBV9 with TRBJ2-7; the D call may be TRBD1 or TRBD2 (5 bases each). The CDR3 is made up of 14 amino acids. Germline CDR1 reads SGDLS; CDR2 reads YYNGEE. V lost 3 bases and J 2 bases, leaving 12 bases between the germline ends. CDR3 in amino acids: CASSAGDGTYEQYF. DNA for the CDR3: TGTGCCAGCAGCGCCGGGGACGGGACCTACGAGCAGTACTTC.

This clonotype appeared a few times. The J gene is TRBJ2-1, the V gene TRBV2, with 11 bases fitting TRBD2. The CDR3 spans 16 residues. Germline CDR1 is SNHLY and CDR2 is FYNNEI. V shed 8 bases and J 1 base; nucleotides not matched to a gene: 7. CDR3 DNA: TGTGCCAGCTACGGCCTAGCGGGAGGATCCTACAATGAGCAGTTCTTC. Encoded protein: CASYGLAGGSYNEQFF.

The rearrangement uses TRBV2 and TRBJ1-4; D uncertain. Germline V gene lookup returns CDR1 SNHLY and CDR2 FYNNEI. The length of the CDR3 is 14 residues. The V end lost 8 bases, the J end lost 5 bases, and 15 bases lay between the germline ends. The CDR3 sequence: CASGFGRGNEKLFF. DNA for the CDR3: TGTGCCAGCGGTTTCGGCCGTGGGAATGAAAAACTGTTTTTT. Full variable domain (outside the CDR3, taken from reference TRBV2 and TRBJ1-4): EPEVTQTPSHQVTQMGQEVILRCVPISNHLYFYWYRQILGQKVEFLVSFYNNEISEKSEIFDDQFSVERPDGSNFTLKIRSTKLEDSAMYFCASGFGRGNEKLFFGSGTQLSVL.

This chain joins TRBV5-1 and TRBJ2-1; maybe TRBD1 (6 bases). V lost 0 bases and J 7 bases, leaving 14 bases between the germline ends. CDR3 length: 15 amino acids. Germline CDR1 and CDR2: SGHRS and YFSETQ. CDR3 sequence (DNA): TGCGCCAGCAGCTTGGGCCACAGGGTGGGGAATGAGCAGTTCTTC. Its translation is CASSLGHRVGNEQFF.

This clonotype was picked up a small number of times. The chain employs TRBV12-3 or TRBV12-4 and TRBJ1-2; D is uncertain. Between the trimmed V and J ends, which lost 3 bases and 2 bases, there was a span of 4 bases. The CDR3 is 12 residues long. Written as DNA, the CDR3 is TGTGCCAGCAGTTTGTTCAACTATGGCTACACCTTC. Protein sequence: CASSLFNYGYTF.

J is TRBJ1-2 and V is TRBV5-1, with 10 positions matching TRBD1. Germline V gives CDR1 SGHRS, CDR2 YFSETQ. The V segment lost 0 bases and the J segment 0 bases; nucleotides outside the gene matches: 5. CDR3 length equals 17 residues. The CDR3 reads CASSLAGTGVSNYGYTF. Written as DNA, the CDR3 is TGCGCCAGCAGCTTGGCCGGGACAGGGGTCTCTAACTATGGCTACACCTTC.

On this clonotype itself: This clone may be a read error of a much larger clone one base away. This sequence joins TRBV29-1 and TRBJ1-2; D gene unclear. Per germline, CDR1 SQVTM and CDR2 ANQGSEA. CDR3 length: 10 residues. CDR3 amino acids: CSVVAEHSYF. The CDR3 region has the DNA TGCAGCGTTGTTGCCGAACATTCCTACTTC.

This clonotype was seen a handful of times. J is TRBJ1-6 and V is TRBV30; D is unclear. The CDR3 spans 14 residues. The germline CDR1 and CDR2 sequences are GTSNPN and SVGIG (reference sequence). V lost 2 bases and J lost 7, with 12 bases in between. The CDR3 here is CAWSRGSKNSPLHF. CDR3 nucleotides: TGTGCCTGGAGTCGCGGCAGTAAAAATTCACCCCTCCACTTT.

This rearrangement joins TRBV20-1 to TRBJ1-1; D unresolved. CDR3 size: 11 residues. Germline assignment: CDR1 DFQATT and CDR2 SNEGSKA (reference sequence). The V end lost 3 bases, the J end lost 4 bases, and 6 bases lay between the germline ends. The CDR3 loop reads CSASRSTEAFF. In nucleotides, the CDR3 is TGCAGTGCTAGCAGGAGCACTGAAGCTTTCTTT.

As regards this clonotype: Being one base from a much bigger clone, this may be a read error. The CDR3 here is CASRPEESYEQYF. The DNA for the CDR3 is TGTGCCAGCCGGCCAGAGGAGTCCTACGAGCAGTACTTC. The chain joins TRBV2 to TRBJ2-7; no firm D call. CDR1 SNHLY and CDR2 FYNNEI come from the germline V gene. The CDR3 consists of 13 residues. V lost 8 bases and J lost 1, with 12 bases in between.

This clonotype was counted at least ten times. V usage is TRBV6-6 and J usage is TRBJ2-2, with D possibly being TRBD2 (6 bases). CDR1 is MNHNY and CDR2 is SVGAGI in the germline V gene (reference sequence). The CDR3 loop spans 17 amino acids. V lost 2 bases, J lost 1 base, and 14 bases lay in between. The CDR3 reads CASSYRPSSENTGELFF. The DNA for the CDR3 is TGTGCCAGCAGTTACCGACCATCTAGCGAGAACACCGGGGAGCTGTTTTTT.

There are a few counts of this clonotype. The chain recombines TRBV20-1 with TRBJ1-2, with D tentatively TRBD1 (6 bases). The CDR3 loop spans 11 amino acids. CDR1 is DFQATT, CDR2 SNEGSKA, per germline (reference sequence). Deletions cut 6 bases from V and 5 bases from J, with 10 bases between. The CDR3 sequence: CSATGIYGYTF. In DNA form, the CDR3 reads TGCAGTGCAACAGGGATTTATGGCTACACCTTC.